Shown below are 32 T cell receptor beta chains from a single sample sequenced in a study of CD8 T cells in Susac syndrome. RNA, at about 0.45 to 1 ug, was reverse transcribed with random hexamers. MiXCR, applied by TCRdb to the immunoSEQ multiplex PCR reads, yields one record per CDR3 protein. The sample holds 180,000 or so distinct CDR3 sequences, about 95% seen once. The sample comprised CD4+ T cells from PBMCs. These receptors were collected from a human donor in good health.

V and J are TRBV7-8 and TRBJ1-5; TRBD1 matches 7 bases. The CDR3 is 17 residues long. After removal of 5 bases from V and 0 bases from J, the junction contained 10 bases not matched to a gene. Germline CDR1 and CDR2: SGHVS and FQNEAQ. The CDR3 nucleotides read TGTGCCAGCAGCCATCCCCCGGGACAGATTAGCAATCAGCCCCAGCATTTT. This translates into CASSHPPGQISNQPQHF.

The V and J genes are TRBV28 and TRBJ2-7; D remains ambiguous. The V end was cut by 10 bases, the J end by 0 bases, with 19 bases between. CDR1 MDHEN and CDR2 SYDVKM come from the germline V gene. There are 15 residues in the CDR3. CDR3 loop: CATRITMAASYEQYF. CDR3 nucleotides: TGTGCCACCAGAATAACGATGGCAGCCTCCTACGAGCAGTACTTC.

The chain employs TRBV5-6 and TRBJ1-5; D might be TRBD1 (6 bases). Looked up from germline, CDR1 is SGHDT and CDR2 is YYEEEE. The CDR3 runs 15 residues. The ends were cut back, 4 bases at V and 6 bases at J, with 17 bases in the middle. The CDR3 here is CASSRPGRGPQPQHF. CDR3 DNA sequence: TGTGCCAGCAGCCGGCCAGGCAGGGGCCCTCAGCCCCAGCATTTT. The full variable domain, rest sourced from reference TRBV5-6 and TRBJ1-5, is DAGVTQSPTHLIKTRGQQVTLRCSPKSGHDTVSWYQQALGQGPQFIFQYYEEEERQRGNFPDRFSGHQFPNYSSELNVNALLLGDSALYLCASSRPGRGPQPQHFGDGTRLSIL.

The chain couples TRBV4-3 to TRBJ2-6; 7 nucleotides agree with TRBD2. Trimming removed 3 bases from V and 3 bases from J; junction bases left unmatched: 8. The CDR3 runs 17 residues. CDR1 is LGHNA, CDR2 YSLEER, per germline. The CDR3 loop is CASSQDRLARGANVLTF. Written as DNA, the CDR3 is TGCGCCAGCAGCCAGGATAGACTAGCTCGTGGGGCCAACGTCCTGACTTTC.

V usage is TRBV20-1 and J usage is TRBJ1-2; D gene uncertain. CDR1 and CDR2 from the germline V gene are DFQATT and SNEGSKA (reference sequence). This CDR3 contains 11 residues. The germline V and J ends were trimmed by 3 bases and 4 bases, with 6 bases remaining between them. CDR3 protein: CSASEGYGYTF. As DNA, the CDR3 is TGCAGTGCTAGTGAGGGCTATGGCTACACCTTC.

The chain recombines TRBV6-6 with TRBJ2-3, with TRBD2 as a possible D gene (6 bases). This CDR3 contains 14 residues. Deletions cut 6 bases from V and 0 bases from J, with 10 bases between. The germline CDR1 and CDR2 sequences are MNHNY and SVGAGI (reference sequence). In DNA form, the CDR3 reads TGTGCCAGCAGCCAAGGGAGGAGCACAGATACGCAGTATTTT. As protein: CASSQGRSTDTQYF.

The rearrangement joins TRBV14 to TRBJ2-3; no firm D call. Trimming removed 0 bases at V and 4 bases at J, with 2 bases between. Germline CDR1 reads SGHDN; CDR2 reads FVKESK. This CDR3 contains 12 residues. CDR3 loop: CASSQESDTQYF. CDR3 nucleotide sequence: TGTGCCAGCAGCCAAGAGTCAGATACGCAGTATTTT.

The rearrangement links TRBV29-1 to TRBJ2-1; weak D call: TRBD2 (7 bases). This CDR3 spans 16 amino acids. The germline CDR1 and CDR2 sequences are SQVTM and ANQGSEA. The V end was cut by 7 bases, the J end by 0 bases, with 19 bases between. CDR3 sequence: CSATRGGGSSYNEQFF. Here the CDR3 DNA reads TGCAGCGCCACCCGGGGAGGGGGGAGCTCCTACAATGAGCAGTTCTTC.

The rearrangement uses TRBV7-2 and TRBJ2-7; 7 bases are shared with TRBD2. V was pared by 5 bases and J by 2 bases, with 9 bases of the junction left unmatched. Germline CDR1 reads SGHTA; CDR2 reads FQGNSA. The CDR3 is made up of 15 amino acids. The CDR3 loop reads CASSAGASGPYEQYF. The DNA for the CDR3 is TGTGCCAGCAGCGCCGGGGCTAGCGGTCCCTACGAGCAGTACTTC. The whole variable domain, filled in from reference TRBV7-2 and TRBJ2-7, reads GAGVSQSPSNKVTEKGKDVELRCDPISGHTALYWYRQSLGQGLEFLIYFQGNSAPDKSGLPSDRFSAERTGGSVSTLTIQRTQQEDSAVYLCASSAGASGPYEQYFGPGTRLTVT.

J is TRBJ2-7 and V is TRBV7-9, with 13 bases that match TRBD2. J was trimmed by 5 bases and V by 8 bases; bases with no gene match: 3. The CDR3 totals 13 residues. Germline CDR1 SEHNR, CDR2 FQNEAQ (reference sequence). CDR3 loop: CASGTSGVNEQYF. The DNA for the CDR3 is TGTGCCAGCGGGACTAGCGGGGTCAACGAGCAGTACTTC.

CDR3 sequence (DNA): TGTGCCAGCAGCGTAGGTTGGGGGCGAGGAGAGACCCAGTACTTC. Encoded protein: CASSVGWGRGETQYF. J is TRBJ2-5 and V is TRBV9; perhaps TRBD1 as D (6 bases). Germline CDR1 reads SGDLS; CDR2 reads YYNGEE. The V and J ends lost 0 bases and 4 bases respectively, with 13 bases between them. CDR3 length: 15 residues.

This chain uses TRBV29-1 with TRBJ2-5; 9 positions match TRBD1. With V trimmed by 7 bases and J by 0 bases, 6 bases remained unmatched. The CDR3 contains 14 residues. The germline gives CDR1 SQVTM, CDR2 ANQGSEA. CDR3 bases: TGCAGCGCCATCAGACAGGGGGACCAAGAGACCCAGTACTTC. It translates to CSAIRQGDQETQYF.

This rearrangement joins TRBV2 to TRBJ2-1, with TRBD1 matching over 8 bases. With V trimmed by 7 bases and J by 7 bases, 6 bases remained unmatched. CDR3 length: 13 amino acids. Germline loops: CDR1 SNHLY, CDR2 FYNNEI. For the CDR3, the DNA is TGTGCCAGCAACCTTGGACAGGGAAATGAGCAGTTCTTC. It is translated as CASNLGQGNEQFF.

The CDR3 DNA follows: TGTGCCAGCAGCCAAGATTTGACCTGGATTACCTATGGCTACACCTTC. Translation gives CASSQDLTWITYGYTF. V and J are TRBV3-1 and TRBJ1-2; D is undetermined. V lost 0 bases to trimming and J lost 4 bases, with 15 bases between them. CDR3 length equals 16 residues. Germline-derived CDR1 and CDR2 are LGHDT and YNNKEL (reference sequence).

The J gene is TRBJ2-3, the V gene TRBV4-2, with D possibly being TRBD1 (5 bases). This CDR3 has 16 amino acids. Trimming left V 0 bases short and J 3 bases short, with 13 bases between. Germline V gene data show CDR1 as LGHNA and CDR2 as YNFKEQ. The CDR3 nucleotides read TGTGCCAGCAGCCAAGATGGCAGGGCCGGGACAGATACGCAGTATTTT. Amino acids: CASSQDGRAGTDTQYF.

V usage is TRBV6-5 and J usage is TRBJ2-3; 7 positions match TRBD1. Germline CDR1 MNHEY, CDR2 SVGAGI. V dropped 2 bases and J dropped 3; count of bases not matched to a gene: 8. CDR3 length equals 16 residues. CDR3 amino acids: CASSYRRGSLTDTQYF. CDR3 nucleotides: TGTGCCAGCAGTTACCGCAGGGGGAGCCTAACAGATACGCAGTATTTT.

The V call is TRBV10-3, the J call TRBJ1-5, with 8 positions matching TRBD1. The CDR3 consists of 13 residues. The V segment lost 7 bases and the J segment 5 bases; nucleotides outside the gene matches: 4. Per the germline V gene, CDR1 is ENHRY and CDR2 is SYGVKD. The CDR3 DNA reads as TGTGCCATCACCGAGGACAGGGATCAGCCCCAGCATTTT. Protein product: CAITEDRDQPQHF.

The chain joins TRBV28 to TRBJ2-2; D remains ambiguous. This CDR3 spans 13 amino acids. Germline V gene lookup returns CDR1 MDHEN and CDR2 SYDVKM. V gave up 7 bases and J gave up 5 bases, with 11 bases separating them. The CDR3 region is CASTPSRTGELFF. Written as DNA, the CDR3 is TGTGCCAGCACCCCGTCCCGAACCGGGGAGCTGTTTTTT.

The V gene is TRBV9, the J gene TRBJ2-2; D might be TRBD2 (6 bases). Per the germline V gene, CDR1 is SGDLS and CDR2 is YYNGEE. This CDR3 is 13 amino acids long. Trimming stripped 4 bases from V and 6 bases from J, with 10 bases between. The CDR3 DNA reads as TGTGCCAGCAGCCGCGGGGCCGCCGGGGAGCTGTTTTTT. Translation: CASSRGAAGELFF.

The CDR3 DNA sequence: TGTGCCAGCAGCGGCTCTAGCAAGGTGGAGACCCAGTACTTC. Amino acid sequence: CASSGSSKVETQYF. This rearrangement joins TRBV9 to TRBJ2-5, with D maybe TRBD2 (5 bases). CDR3 length equals 14 residues. Germline CDR1 and CDR2: SGDLS and YYNGEE. Trimming removed 3 bases at V and 5 bases at J, with 14 bases between.

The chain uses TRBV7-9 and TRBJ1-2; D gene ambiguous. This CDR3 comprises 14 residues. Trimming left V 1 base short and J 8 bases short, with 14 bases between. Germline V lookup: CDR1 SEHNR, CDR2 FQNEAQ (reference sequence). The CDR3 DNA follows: TGTGCCAGCAGCTTAGATCTGGACTCCGAGGGCTACACCTTC. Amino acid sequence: CASSLDLDSEGYTF.

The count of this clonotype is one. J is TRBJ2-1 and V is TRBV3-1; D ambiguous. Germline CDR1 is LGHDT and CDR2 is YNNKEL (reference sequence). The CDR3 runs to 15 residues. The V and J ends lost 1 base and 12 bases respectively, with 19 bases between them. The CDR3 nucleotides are TGTGCCAGCAGCCAAGGGATGGACCACCTCCGCGGGCAGTTCTTC. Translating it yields CASSQGMDHLRGQFF.

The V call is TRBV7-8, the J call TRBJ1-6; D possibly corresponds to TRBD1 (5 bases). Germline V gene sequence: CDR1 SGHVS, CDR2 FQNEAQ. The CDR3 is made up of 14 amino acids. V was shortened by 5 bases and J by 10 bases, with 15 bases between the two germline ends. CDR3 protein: CASSPGGGWSPLHF. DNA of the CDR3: TGTGCCAGCAGCCCTGGGGGGGGGTGGTCACCCCTCCACTTT.

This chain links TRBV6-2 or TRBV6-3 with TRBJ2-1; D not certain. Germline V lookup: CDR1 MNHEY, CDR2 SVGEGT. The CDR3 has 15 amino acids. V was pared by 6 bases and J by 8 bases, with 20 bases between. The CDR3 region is CASSPTWTRTDEQFF. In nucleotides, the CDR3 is TGTGCCAGCAGCCCGACTTGGACCCGAACGGATGAGCAGTTCTTC.

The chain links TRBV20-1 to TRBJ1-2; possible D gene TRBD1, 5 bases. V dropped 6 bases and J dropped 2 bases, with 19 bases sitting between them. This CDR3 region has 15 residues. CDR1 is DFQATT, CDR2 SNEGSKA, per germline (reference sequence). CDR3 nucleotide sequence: TGCAGTGCCTCCGCCCAGGCAGGGTGGAACTATGGCTACACCTTC. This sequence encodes CSASAQAGWNYGYTF.

Here the CDR3 reads CASSPRGRQPQHF. The CDR3 region has the DNA TGCGCCAGCAGCCCCAGGGGGCGTCAGCCCCAGCATTTT. The genes are TRBV4-3 and TRBJ1-5, with 8 bases matching TRBD1. This CDR3 spans 13 amino acids. V was pared by 4 bases and J by 6 bases, with 2 bases of the junction left unmatched. Germline CDR1 and CDR2: LGHNA and YSLEER.

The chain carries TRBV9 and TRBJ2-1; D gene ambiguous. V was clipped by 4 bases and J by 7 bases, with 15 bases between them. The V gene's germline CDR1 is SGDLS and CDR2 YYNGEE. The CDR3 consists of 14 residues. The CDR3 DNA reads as TGTGCCAGCAGCCTGCCCGGGCAGACTAATGAGCAGTTCTTC. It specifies CASSLPGQTNEQFF.

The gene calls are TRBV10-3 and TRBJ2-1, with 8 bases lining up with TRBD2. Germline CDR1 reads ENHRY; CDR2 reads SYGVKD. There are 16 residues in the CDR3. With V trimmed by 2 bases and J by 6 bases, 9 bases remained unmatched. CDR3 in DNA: TGTGCCATCAGTGAGATGGGGAAGCGGGGGAGCAATGAGCAGTTCTTC. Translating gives CAISEMGKRGSNEQFF.

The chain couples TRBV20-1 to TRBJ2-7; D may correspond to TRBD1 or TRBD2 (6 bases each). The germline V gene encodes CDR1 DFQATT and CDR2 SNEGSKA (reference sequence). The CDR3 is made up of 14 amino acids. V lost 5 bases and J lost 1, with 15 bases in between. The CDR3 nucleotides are TGCAGTGCTCTCAGGGGCGGGGAGTCCTACGAGCAGTACTTC. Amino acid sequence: CSALRGGESYEQYF.

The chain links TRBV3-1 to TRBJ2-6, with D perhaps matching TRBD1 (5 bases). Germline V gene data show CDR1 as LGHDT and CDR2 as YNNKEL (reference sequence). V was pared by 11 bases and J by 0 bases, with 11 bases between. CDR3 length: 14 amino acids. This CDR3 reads CACQQGSGANVLTF. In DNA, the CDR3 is TGTGCCTGCCAGCAGGGCTCTGGGGCCAACGTCCTGACTTTC.

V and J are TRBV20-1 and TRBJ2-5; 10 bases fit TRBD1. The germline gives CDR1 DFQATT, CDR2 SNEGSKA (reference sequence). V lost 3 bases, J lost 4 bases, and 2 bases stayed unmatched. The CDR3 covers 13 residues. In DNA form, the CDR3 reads TGCAGTGCTAGGTGGACAGGGGGAGAGACCCAGTACTTC. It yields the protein CSARWTGGETQYF.

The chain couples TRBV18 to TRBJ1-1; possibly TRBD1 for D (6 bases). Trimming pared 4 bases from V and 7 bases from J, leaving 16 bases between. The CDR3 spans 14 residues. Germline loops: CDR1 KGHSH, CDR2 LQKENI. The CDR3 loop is CASSLRTERDEAFF. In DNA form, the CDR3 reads TGTGCCAGCTCACTACGGACAGAGCGCGATGAAGCTTTCTTT.